This T cell receptor beta chain was captured by sequencing in a study of TIL therapy for anti-PD-1-resistant metastatic lung cancer (TCRdb year 2021). Regarding the complete study: Tumors were harvested prior to any PD-1/PD-L1 blockade, after which nivolumab was administered to patients, and lymphodepletion, expanded TIL infusion and IL-2 were given to patients who progressed. Enrolled patients had a median age of about 50 years (range 38-75) and a median tumor PD-L1 proportion score of around 6%. The cohort was predominantly lung adenocarcinoma, with several EGFR-mutant and two ALK-rearranged tumors, and half of patients were current or former smokers. Across the cohort, whole-exome sequencing showed a median non-synonymous tumor mutation burden of around 1.4 mutations per megabase. Tumor and peripheral blood T cell receptor beta sequencing was used to track clonotypes across tumor, expanded TIL product and serial blood samples.

Results and caveats for the whole study, not just this receptor: Generalizability was limited because the cohort was highly selected, with more treatment-naive, never-smoker and oncogene-addicted patients included than is typical. Infused TIL clonotypes partially replaced the baseline peripheral repertoire then decayed over months, with no apparent association between persistence and response. The study protocol defined all tumor marker inferences as exploratory.

Comment on this clone: Its antigen target is currently unknown. Compared with germline, one end of the junction differs, possibly owing to a read error.

The immunoSEQ v3 hsTCRB kit was used to amplify TCR beta CDR3 regions from genomic DNA through bias-controlled multiplex PCR. TCR libraries were sequenced on an Illumina NextSeq 500 to approximately 1.8 million read pairs for survey level or roughly 5-6.5 million for deep level. The paper's data handling went like this. V, D and J genes were assigned, non-productive sequences were removed, and clonality was reported by immunoSEQ Analyzer software. Repertoires were compared using productive Simpson clonality and Morisita overlap index of productive TRB rearrangements between infused TIL and blood. Absolute clonotype counts in blood were estimated by multiplying the lymphocyte count by the CD3+ fraction and by the productive frequency of the clone. TCRdb provides this immuneACCESS table in a form limited to in-frame rearrangements. Some clones are lacking; in checked studies, under half of them reflect an unresolved V gene, and why the rest are absent is not known. The D gene and trimming were derived from the DNA, and the V and J assignments and clone size from that table. The sample table records 35,000 to 55,000 clones; approximately 79% of these occur just once. The top ten clones comprise roughly 16% of the sample.

The meaning of the sample's time point label: pre-treatment sample, taken before nivolumab and TIL therapy. Adults with stage 4 NSCLC were enrolled from 2017 to January 2020 in a dual-center phase I trial. Samples came from a single-arm, open-label phase I trial of tumor-infiltrating lymphocyte therapy with nivolumab in advanced non-small cell lung cancer. Mononuclear cells from blood collected in EDTA tubes were isolated on a Ficoll gradient and snap-frozen as pellets, and DNA was then extracted using a Qiagen mini-prep kit. From the cysteine through the phenylalanine, the CDR3 covers 13 amino acids. Left in the record is the CDR3 DNA by itself, 39 bases read in frame from the first base. CDR1 and CDR2 are drawn from the germline V gene: MGHRA, YSYEKL.

Here the sequenced sample was blood, taken at baseline. The rearrangement combines TRBV4-1 with TRBJ2-7; 9 bases in between match TRBD2. The receptor was isolated from a man between 65 and 85 years old with non-small cell lung cancer. The CDR3 reads as follows: CASSSYHSGRQYF. The DNA sequence is as follows: TGTGCCAGCAGCTCATATCATAGCGGGAGACAGTACTTC.